The 5 T cell receptor beta chains below come from one sample, sequenced in a study of response to subunit inactivated influenza vaccine. TCRdb used MiXCR to reprocess the RT-PCR reads, holding one entry per CDR3 protein. The sample lists about 160,000 distinct CDR3 sequences; about a tenth were seen once. The starting material was non-naive T cells sorted from PBMCs, obtained 40 to 50 days after vaccination. The receptor set was obtained from a man aged 45 to 65 who received an inactivated influenza vaccine.

This clonotype was recorded at least ten times. J is TRBJ2-3 and V is TRBV4-1; 7 positions match TRBD1. Germline loops: CDR1 MGHRA, CDR2 YSYEKL. The length of the CDR3 is 17 residues. With 1 base clipped from V and 1 base from J, the junction kept 8 bases outside the gene matches. For the CDR3, the DNA is TGCGCCAGCAGCCAAGGGGAGCAAGGGGGCGGCACAGATACGCAGTATTTT. This translates into CASSQGEQGGGTDTQYF.

The chain has TRBV12-3 or TRBV12-4 and TRBJ2-2; TRBD2 is a possible D gene (5 bases). The CDR3 length is 17 residues. DNA for the CDR3: TGTACCTGCAGTTTAGCGTGGCAATTGAGGAACACCGGGGAGCTGTTTTTT. This encodes CTCSLAWQLRNTGELFF.

This clonotype was counted between two and nine times. The chain links TRBV28 to TRBJ2-5; maybe TRBD1 (5 bases). This CDR3 has 14 amino acids. V was trimmed by 6 bases and J by 1 base, leaving 12 bases between them. Per germline, CDR1 MDHEN and CDR2 SYDVKM. CDR3 coding DNA: TGTGCCAGCAGCCGACAGAGCGTCCAAGAGACCCAGTACTTC. Translation: CASSRQSVQETQYF.

This clonotype came up many times. This chain links TRBV5-8 with TRBJ2-1; tentative D call: TRBD2 (7 bases). The CDR3 sequence is 15 residues long. V was pared by 2 bases and J by 5 bases, with 14 bases between. From germline, CDR1 is SGHTS and CDR2 YDEGEE. CDR3 protein: CASSFEGGPHNEQFF. CDR3 DNA: TGTGCCAGCAGCTTTGAGGGGGGGCCGCACAATGAGCAGTTCTTC.

This clonotype has more than one count but fewer than ten. The chain carries TRBV20-1 and TRBJ2-4, with 7 bases matching TRBD2. Germline trimming cut 6 bases from V and 1 base from J; bases unmatched to any gene: 12. Germline V gene data show CDR1 as DFQATT and CDR2 as SNEGSKA (reference sequence). This CDR3 contains 16 residues. The CDR3: CSALRAGEFAKNIQYF. CDR3 DNA sequence: TGCAGTGCCTTGAGGGCGGGAGAGTTTGCCAAAAACATTCAGTACTTC.